This entry concerns a single T cell receptor beta chain. Its antigen remains unidentified. The data were taken from a study of cytomegalovirus exposure and HLA in healthy donors. General study findings and limits: It was assumed in the presence/absence analyses that sequencing depth was roughly uniform across donors.

It was with 60 Vbeta and 13 Jbeta primers that the PCR ran. This table comes from immunoSEQ multiplex PCR, and its TCRdb copy is limited to in-frame clones, with some not included. The data contain 200,000 to 250,000 clones, around 88% of them singletons. The CDR3 extends over 16 amino acids. After removal of 5 bases from V and 6 bases from J, the junction contained 16 bases not matched to a gene. Germline CDR1 is SGHNT and CDR2 is YENEEA. The rearrangement uses TRBV11-3 and TRBJ2-7, with 7 bases lining up with TRBD1. Sequencing used PBMCs. The receptor was isolated from a young woman in good health and CMV-seronegative. CDR3 sequence reads: CASSRRSTTGLGEQYF. Written as DNA, the CDR3 is TGTGCCAGCAGCCGAAGGTCGACGACAGGGTTAGGCGAGCAGTACTTC.